The rows below give T cell receptor beta chains drawn from one sample of a study of response to subunit inactivated influenza vaccine. Using its own MiXCR run on the RT-PCR reads, TCRdb lists one record per CDR3 protein. The data show about 500,000 distinct CDR3 sequences, 10% to 15% seen once. This material consisted of PBMCs from blood, taken 40 to 50 days after vaccination. Receptors originate from a man in his fifties or sixties who received an inactivated influenza vaccine. Each CDR3 is given with its conserved first and last residue. A D gene is named only where the DNA matches it firmly. Some rows mark clone size as missing; the rest say once, few, many or name a class of expanded clone.

clone_size	v_call	d_call	j_call	cdr3_aa	cdr3_nt
many	TRBV5-1	TRBD2	TRBJ2-7	CASSWRSGGADEQYF	TGCGCCAGCAGCTGGCGTAGCGGGGGGGCCGATGAGCAGTACTTC
few	TRBV12-3/TRBV12-4	TRBD1	TRBJ1-3	CASSPGQAGNTIYF	TGTGCCAGCAGTCCAGGACAGGCGGGAAACACCATATATTTT
few	TRBV4-3	NA	TRBJ1-2	CASTPGSGALNYGYTF	TGCGCCAGCACACCGGGGTCTGGGGCGCTTAACTATGGCTACACCTTC
NA	TRBV5-6	NA	TRBJ2-7	CASSPLEGLYEQYF	TGTGCCAGCAGCCCTCTCGAGGGGCTCTACGAGCAGTACTTC
few	TRBV9	TRBD1	TRBJ2-1	CASSSGQGVGNEQFF	TGTGCCAGCAGTTCCGGACAGGGGGTGGGGAATGAGCAGTTCTTC
few	TRBV7-9	NA	TRBJ2-7	CASSRDTTYEQYF	TGTGCCAGCAGCCGGGACACCACCTACGAGCAGTACTTC
NA	TRBV6-1	NA	TRBJ1-5	CASRPTGTHLSNQPQHF	TGTGCCAGCAGACCCACCGGGACACACCTTAGCAATCAGCCCCAGCATTTT
few	TRBV7-2	NA	TRBJ2-4	CASSLEAGSNIQYF	TGTGCCAGCAGCTTAGAGGCGGGGAGTAACATTCAGTACTTC
NA	TRBV18	TRBD1	TRBJ2-7	CASTTGQGYEQYF	TGTGCCAGCACGACGGGACAGGGCTACGAGCAGTACTTC
NA	TRBV4-1	NA	TRBJ2-7	CASRVTASSYEQYF	TGCGCCAGCAGGGTGACGGCTTCCTCCTACGAGCAGTACTTC
few	TRBV6-1	TRBD1	TRBJ2-2	CASSLDRGGTGELFF	TGTGCCAGCAGTCTGGACAGGGGCGGCACCGGGGAGCTGTTTTTT
many	TRBV20-1	TRBD2	TRBJ2-1	CSAPPQRGGHNEQFF	TGCAGTGCTCCCCCTCAGCGGGGGGGCCACAATGAGCAGTTCTTC
few	TRBV10-3	NA	TRBJ2-3	CAISAGSGRSVTDTQYF	TGTGCCATCAGTGCGGGGTCTGGCAGGAGCGTCACAGATACGCAGTATTTT
many	TRBV29-1	TRBD2	TRBJ2-1	CSVRGRAGGNEQFF	TGCAGCGTTAGAGGGAGGGCCGGGGGCAATGAGCAGTTCTTC
NA	TRBV11-2	NA	TRBJ2-7	CASSPNVNEQYF	TGTGCCAGCAGCCCCAACGTGAACGAGCAGTACTTC
NA	TRBV25-1	TRBD2	TRBJ2-1	CASSGIHEQFF	TGTGCCAGTAGCGGGATTCATGAGCAGTTCTTC
NA	TRBV5-1	NA	TRBJ2-5	CASSSGQQGIGETQYF	TGCGCCAGCAGCTCGGGACAACAGGGCATCGGGGAGACCCAGTACTTC
few	TRBV7-2	NA	TRBJ2-1	CASTFRSGREQFF	TGTGCCAGCACGTTCAGGAGCGGCCGGGAGCAGTTCTTC
few	TRBV10-3	NA	TRBJ2-7	CAITDGRKVYEQYF	TGTGCCATCACCGATGGGCGGAAGGTATACGAGCAGTACTTC
few	TRBV9	NA	TRBJ2-7	CASSVGTGSSYEQYF	TGTGCCAGCAGCGTAGGGACGGGGAGCTCCTACGAGCAGTACTTC
few	TRBV4-3	NA	TRBJ1-1	CASSQDYWGKTTEAFF	TGCGCCAGCAGCCAAGATTACTGGGGTAAGACTACTGAAGCTTTCTTT
NA	TRBV12-3/TRBV12-4	NA	TRBJ2-2	CASSPFEGPGELFF	TGTGCCAGCAGTCCCTTCGAGGGGCCCGGGGAGCTGTTTTTT
few	TRBV4-2	NA	TRBJ2-1	CASSQALASFYNEQFF	TGTGCCAGCAGCCAAGCTCTGGCGAGTTTCTACAATGAGCAGTTCTTC
NA	TRBV28	TRBD2	TRBJ2-3	CASTYQGTSGTDTQYF	TGTGCCAGCACCTACCAAGGGACTAGCGGGACAGATACGCAGTATTTT
NA	TRBV5-1	NA	TRBJ2-1	CASSPRPASARPNEQFF	TGCGCCAGCAGCCCACGGCCAGCTAGCGCTAGGCCCAATGAGCAGTTCTTC
few	TRBV12-3/TRBV12-4	TRBD1	TRBJ1-1	CASSLGGQGRTEAFF	TGTGCCAGCAGTTTAGGGGGACAGGGACGGACTGAAGCTTTCTTT
few	TRBV6-2/TRBV6-3	NA	TRBJ2-1	CASSYSGGEFF	TGTGCCAGCAGTTACTCTGGGGGTGAGTTCTTC
few	TRBV4-1	TRBD1	TRBJ2-5	CASSHARGRAETQYF	TGCGCCAGCAGCCACGCCAGGGGGCGCGCAGAGACCCAGTACTTC
NA	TRBV20-1	NA	TRBJ2-2	CSASASEAGELFF	TGCAGTGCTAGTGCCAGCGAAGCCGGGGAGCTGTTTTTT
few	TRBV12-3/TRBV12-4	TRBD1	TRBJ1-1	CASSQPTGTEAFF	TGTGCCAGCAGTCAGCCGACAGGGACTGAAGCTTTCTTT
NA	TRBV2	NA	TRBJ1-5	CASSEGSVSNQPQHF	TGTGCCAGCAGCGAAGGGTCAGTTAGCAATCAGCCCCAGCATTTT
few	TRBV24-1	NA	TRBJ2-5	CATSDLSGERAQYF	TGTGCCACCAGTGACCTATCAGGGGAACGGGCCCAGTACTTC
NA	TRBV7-9	NA	TRBJ2-1	CAHVGEGHREQFF	TGTGCCCACGTGGGAGAAGGCCATCGGGAGCAGTTCTTC
few	TRBV12-3/TRBV12-4	TRBD1	TRBJ2-5	CASSAGGWETQYF	TGTGCCAGCAGTGCAGGGGGCTGGGAGACCCAGTACTTC
many	TRBV10-3	TRBD1	TRBJ2-2	CAIGGTGGEGELFF	TGTGCCATCGGGGGGACAGGGGGCGAGGGGGAGCTGTTTTTT
many	TRBV12-3/TRBV12-4	NA	TRBJ2-1	CASSLWGPSDYNEQFF	TGTGCCAGCAGTTTATGGGGACCTTCGGATTACAATGAGCAGTTCTTC
few	TRBV7-2	TRBD1	TRBJ1-5	CASSPRTGEGQPQHF	TGTGCCAGCAGCCCGCGGACAGGGGAGGGCCAGCCCCAGCATTTT
few	TRBV12-3/TRBV12-4	NA	TRBJ2-1	CASSSYQNEQFF	TGTGCCAGCAGTTCGTACCAAAATGAGCAGTTCTTC
NA	TRBV20-1	NA	TRBJ1-5	CSGAEGGNQPQHF	TGCAGTGGGGCAGAAGGTGGCAATCAGCCCCAGCATTTT
NA	TRBV6-1	NA	TRBJ2-7	CASSKAFAYEQYF	TGTGCCAGCAGCAAGGCCTTTGCCTACGAGCAGTACTTC
NA	TRBV11-1	TRBD1	TRBJ2-1	CASSGQENYNEQFF	TGTGCCAGCAGCGGACAGGAGAACTACAATGAGCAGTTCTTC
few	TRBV7-9	TRBD2	TRBJ2-1	CASSPLPWGGGYNEQFF	TGTGCCAGCAGCCCCCTCCCTTGGGGCGGGGGATACAATGAGCAGTTCTTC
few	TRBV3-1	NA	TRBJ2-1	CASSQDRHAGLRNEQFF	TGTGCCAGCAGCCAAGATCGACACGCCGGATTGAGGAATGAGCAGTTCTTC
many	TRBV29-1	NA	TRBJ1-2	CSVESLLDNYGYTF	TGCAGCGTTGAATCACTTCTCGATAACTATGGCTACACCTTC
many	TRBV6-1	NA	TRBJ2-5	CASSSAPLEGLGETQYF	TGTGCCAGCAGTAGTGCCCCCCTGGAGGGCCTTGGAGAGACCCAGTACTTC
few	TRBV6-5	TRBD2	TRBJ2-1	CASSYSGTSGFSEQFF	TGTGCCAGCAGTTACTCGGGGACTAGTGGTTTCAGTGAGCAGTTCTTC
many	TRBV20-1	NA	TRBJ2-4	CSARDRTNVAKNIQYF	TGCAGTGCTAGAGATAGGACCAATGTAGCCAAAAACATTCAGTACTTC
NA	TRBV11-2	NA	TRBJ1-1	CASSQYFNTEAFF	TGTGCCAGCAGCCAATATTTCAACACTGAAGCTTTCTTT
NA	TRBV7-6	TRBD1	TRBJ2-7	CASSYTGGSDEQYF	TGTGCCAGCAGCTATACAGGGGGCAGCGACGAGCAGTACTTC
many	TRBV4-1	NA	TRBJ2-7	CASSQVLGAYEQYF	TGCGCCAGCAGCCAAGTATTGGGGGCCTACGAGCAGTACTTC
few	TRBV28	NA	TRBJ2-6	CASRPDRSSGANVLTF	TGTGCCAGCAGACCTGACAGGAGCTCTGGGGCCAACGTCCTGACTTTC
NA	TRBV28	NA	TRBJ2-3	CACSNPRRGVLADTQYF	TGTGCCTGCAGTAACCCACGGAGGGGCGTATTGGCAGATACGCAGTATTTT
many	TRBV6-4	TRBD2	TRBJ2-3	CASSDEAGGHTDTQYF	TGTGCCAGCAGTGACGAAGCGGGAGGGCATACAGATACGCAGTATTTT
few	TRBV10-3	NA	TRBJ2-3	CAISEGGGIGTDTQYF	TGTGCCATCAGTGAGGGTGGCGGGATCGGCACAGATACGCAGTATTTT
NA	TRBV11-1	TRBD1	TRBJ1-1	CASRDSGTGIGGNTEAFF	TGTGCCAGCAGGGATTCCGGGACAGGGATTGGGGGAAACACTGAAGCTTTCTTT